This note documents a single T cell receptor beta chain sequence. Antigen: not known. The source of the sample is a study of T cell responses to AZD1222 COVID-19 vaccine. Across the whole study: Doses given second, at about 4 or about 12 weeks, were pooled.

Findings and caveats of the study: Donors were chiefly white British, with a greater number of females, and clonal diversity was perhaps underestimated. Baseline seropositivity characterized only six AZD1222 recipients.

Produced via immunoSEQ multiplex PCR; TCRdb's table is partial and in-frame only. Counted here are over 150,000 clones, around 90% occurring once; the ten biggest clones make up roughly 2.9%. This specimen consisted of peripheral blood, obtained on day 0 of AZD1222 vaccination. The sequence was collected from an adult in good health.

Here the CDR3 reads CAISGALNTGELFF. In DNA form, the CDR3 reads TGTGCCATCAGTGGGGCCTTGAACACCGGGGAGCTGTTTTTT. This chain connects TRBV10-3 to TRBJ2-2; D is undetermined. The CDR3 covers 14 residues. CDR1 ENHRY and CDR2 SYGVKD come from the germline V gene. V lost 4 bases and J lost 1, with 7 bases in between.